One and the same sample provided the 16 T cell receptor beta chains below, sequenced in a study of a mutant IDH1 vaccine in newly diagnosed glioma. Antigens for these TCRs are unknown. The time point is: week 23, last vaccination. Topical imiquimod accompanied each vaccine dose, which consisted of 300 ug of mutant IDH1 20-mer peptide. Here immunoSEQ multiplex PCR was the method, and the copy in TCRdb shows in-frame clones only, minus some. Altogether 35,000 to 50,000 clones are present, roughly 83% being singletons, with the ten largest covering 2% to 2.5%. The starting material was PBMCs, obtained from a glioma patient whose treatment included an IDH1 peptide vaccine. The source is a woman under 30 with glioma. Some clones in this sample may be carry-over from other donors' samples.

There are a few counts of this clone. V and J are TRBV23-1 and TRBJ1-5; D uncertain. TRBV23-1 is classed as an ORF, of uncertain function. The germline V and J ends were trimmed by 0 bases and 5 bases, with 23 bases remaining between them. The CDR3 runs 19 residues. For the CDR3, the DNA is TGCGCCAGCAGTCAATCGGGAAATCCACCTTCCACCAAGGATCAGCCCCAGCATTTT. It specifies CASSQSGNPPSTKDQPQHF.

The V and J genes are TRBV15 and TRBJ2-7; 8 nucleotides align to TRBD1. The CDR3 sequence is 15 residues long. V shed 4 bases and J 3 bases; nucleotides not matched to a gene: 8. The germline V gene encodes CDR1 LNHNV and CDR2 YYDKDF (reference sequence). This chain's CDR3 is CATSTRTGRSYEQYF. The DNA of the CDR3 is TGTGCCACCAGCACTCGGACAGGGCGAAGCTACGAGCAGTACTTC.

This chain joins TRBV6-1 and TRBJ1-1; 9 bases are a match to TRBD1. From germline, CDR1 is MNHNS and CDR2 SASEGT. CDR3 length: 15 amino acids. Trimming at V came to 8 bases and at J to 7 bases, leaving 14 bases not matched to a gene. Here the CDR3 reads CASLEQGALPGEAFF. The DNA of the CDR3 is TGTGCCAGCCTGGAACAGGGGGCGCTACCCGGTGAAGCTTTCTTT.

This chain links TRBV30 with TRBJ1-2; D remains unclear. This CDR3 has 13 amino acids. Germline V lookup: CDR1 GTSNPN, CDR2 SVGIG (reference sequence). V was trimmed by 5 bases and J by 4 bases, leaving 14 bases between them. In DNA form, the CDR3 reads TGTGCCTGGTGGACTCGGGAGGGCTATGGCTACACCTTC. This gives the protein CAWWTREGYGYTF.

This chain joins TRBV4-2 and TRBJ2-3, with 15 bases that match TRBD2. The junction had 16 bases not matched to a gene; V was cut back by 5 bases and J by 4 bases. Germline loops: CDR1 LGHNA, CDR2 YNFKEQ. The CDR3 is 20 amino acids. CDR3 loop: CASSSGLAGGQGVVADTQYF. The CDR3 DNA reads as TGTGCCAGCAGCTCAGGACTAGCGGGGGGGCAGGGGGTAGTAGCAGATACGCAGTATTTT.

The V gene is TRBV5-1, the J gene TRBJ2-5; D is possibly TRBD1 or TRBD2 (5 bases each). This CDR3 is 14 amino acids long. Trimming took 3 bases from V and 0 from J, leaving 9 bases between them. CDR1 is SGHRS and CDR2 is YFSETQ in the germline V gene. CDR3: CASSSWGNQETQYF. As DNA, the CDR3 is TGCGCCAGCAGCTCCTGGGGGAACCAAGAGACCCAGTACTTC.

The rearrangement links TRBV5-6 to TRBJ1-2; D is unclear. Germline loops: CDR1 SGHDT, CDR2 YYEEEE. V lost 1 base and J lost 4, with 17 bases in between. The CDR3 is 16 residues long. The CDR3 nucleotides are TGTGCCAGCAGCTTGTATCAGCAGGCCCTTCGCTATGGCTACACCTTC. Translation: CASSLYQQALRYGYTF.

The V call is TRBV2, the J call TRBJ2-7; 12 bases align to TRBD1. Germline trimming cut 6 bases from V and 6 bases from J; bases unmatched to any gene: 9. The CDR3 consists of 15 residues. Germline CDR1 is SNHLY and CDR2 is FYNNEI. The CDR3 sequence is CASRIAGTGGSEQYF. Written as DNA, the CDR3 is TGTGCCAGCAGGATTGCCGGGACAGGGGGCAGCGAGCAGTACTTC.

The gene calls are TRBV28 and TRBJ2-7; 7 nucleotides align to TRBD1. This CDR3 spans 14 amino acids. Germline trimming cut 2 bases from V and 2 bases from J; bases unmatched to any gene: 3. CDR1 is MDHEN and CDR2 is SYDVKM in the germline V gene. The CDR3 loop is CASSLPGTAYEQYF. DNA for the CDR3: TGTGCCAGCAGTTTACCTGGGACAGCCTACGAGCAGTACTTC.

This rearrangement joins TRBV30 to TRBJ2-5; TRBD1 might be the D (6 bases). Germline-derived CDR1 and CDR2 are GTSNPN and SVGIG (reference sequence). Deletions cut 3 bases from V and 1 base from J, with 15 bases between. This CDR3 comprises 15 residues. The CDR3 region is CAWRGGQSLQETQYF. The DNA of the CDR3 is TGTGCCTGGAGAGGCGGACAGTCACTCCAAGAGACCCAGTACTTC.

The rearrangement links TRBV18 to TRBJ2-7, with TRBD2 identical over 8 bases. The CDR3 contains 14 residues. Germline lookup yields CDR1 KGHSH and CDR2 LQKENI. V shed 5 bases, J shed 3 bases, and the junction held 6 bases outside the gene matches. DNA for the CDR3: TGTGCCAGCTCAACGGCGGGGGGTCTCTACGAGCAGTACTTC. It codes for CASSTAGGLYEQYF.

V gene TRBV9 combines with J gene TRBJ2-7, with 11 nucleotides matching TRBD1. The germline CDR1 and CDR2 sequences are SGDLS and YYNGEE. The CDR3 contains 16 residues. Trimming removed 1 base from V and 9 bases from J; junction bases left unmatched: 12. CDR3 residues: CASSVWDHGGTGGQYF. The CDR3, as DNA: TGTGCCAGCAGCGTATGGGATCACGGGGGGACAGGGGGGCAGTACTTC. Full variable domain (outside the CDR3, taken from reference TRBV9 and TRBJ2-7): DSGVTQTPKHLITATGQRVTLRCSPRSGDLSVYWYQQSLDQGLQFLIQYYNGEERAKGNILERFSAQQFPDLHSELNLSSLELGDSALYFCASSVWDHGGTGGQYFGPGTRLTVT.

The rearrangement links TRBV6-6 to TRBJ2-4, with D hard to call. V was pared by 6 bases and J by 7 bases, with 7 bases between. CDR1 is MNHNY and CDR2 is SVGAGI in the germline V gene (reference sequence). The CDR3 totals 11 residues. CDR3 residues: CASSPRNIQYF. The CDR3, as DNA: TGTGCCAGCAGCCCTCGGAACATTCAGTACTTC.

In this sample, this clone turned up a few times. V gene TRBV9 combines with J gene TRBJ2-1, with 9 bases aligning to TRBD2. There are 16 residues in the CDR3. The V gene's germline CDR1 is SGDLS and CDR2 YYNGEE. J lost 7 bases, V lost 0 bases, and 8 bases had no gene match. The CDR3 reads CASSVALSGGRNEQFF. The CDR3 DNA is TGTGCCAGCAGCGTAGCCCTAAGCGGGGGGAGGAATGAGCAGTTCTTC.

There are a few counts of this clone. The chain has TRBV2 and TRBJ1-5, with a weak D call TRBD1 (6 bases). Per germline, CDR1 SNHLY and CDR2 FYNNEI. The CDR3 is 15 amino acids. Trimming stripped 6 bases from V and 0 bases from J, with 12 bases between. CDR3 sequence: CASRWTDNSNQPQHF. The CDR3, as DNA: TGTGCCAGCAGGTGGACAGATAATAGCAATCAGCCCCAGCATTTT.

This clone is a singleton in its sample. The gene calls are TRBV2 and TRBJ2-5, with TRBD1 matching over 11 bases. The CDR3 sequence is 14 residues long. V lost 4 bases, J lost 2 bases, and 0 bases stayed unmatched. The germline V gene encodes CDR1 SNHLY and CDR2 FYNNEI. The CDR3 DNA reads TGTGCCAGCAGTGGGGACAGGGGGCAAGAGACCCAGTACTTC. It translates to CASSGDRGQETQYF.